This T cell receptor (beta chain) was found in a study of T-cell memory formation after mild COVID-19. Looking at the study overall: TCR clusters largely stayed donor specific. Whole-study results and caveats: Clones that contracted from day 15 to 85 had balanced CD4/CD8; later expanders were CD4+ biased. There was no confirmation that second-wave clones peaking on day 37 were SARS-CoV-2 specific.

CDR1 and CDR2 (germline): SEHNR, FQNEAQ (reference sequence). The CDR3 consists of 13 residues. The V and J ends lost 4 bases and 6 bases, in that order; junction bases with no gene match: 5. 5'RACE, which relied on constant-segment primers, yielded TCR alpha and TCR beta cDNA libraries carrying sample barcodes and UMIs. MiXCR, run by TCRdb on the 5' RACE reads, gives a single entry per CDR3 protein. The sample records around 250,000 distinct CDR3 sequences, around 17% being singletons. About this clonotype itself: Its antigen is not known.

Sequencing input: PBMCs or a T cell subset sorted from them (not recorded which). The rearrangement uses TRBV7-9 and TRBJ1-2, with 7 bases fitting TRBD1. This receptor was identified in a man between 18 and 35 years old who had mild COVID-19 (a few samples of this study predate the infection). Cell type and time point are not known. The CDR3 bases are TGTGCCAGCAGCTCCCCCAGGGGGGATGGCTACACCTTC. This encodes CASSSPRGDGYTF.